Below, one TCR beta chain is given with its context. The antigen is unknown. This CDR3 spans 14 amino acids. With 4 bases removed from V and 5 bases from J, the gap between germline ends came to 12 bases. From germline, CDR1 is ENHRY and CDR2 SYGVKD. The data belong to a study of T cells after posttransplantation cyclophosphamide. Busulfan-fludarabine conditioning, marrow transplant, and cyclophosphamide on days +3 and +4 were administered. Regarding the study as a whole: Tissue-infiltrating T cells from skin or gut overlapped little with blood T cells. Recipient CMV seropositivity and CMV reactivation strongly tracked TRB clonality.

Only in-frame clones appear in the TCRdb table, and some are missing; sequencing was by immunoSEQ multiplex PCR. The data show 35,000 to 45,000 clones, more than 70% seen once. Source: CD4+ T cells sorted from blood, taken roughly 250 weeks after a stem cell transplant with posttransplant cyclophosphamide. V usage is TRBV10-3 and J usage is TRBJ2-4, with D possibly TRBD2 on 6 matching bases. This clonotype was obtained from a female patient between 35 and 55 years old who received an allogeneic stem cell transplant from a related donor, was CMV-positive, and had no GVHD. Some T cells may have originated in the graft donor. CDR3 coding DNA: TGTGCCATCAGTGGAGGAGGGAAGGAAAACATTCAGTACTTC. It is translated as CAISGGGKENIQYF.